One sample yielded the 32 T cell receptor beta chains listed below, sequenced in a study of PD-L1 blockade in urothelial cancer. Sequencing was performed with immunoSEQ multiplex PCR; in TCRdb, only in-frame clones are kept and a portion is missing. The sample lists 70,000 or so clones, 80% to 85% occurring once. The sequencing used PBMCs, collected around atezolizumab (anti-PD-L1) treatment. These receptors were taken from a man between 65 and 85 years old with urothelial cancer.

J is TRBJ1-3 and V is TRBV10-3; 8 positions match TRBD1. This CDR3 spans 17 amino acids. Germline assignment: CDR1 ENHRY and CDR2 SYGVKD. V gave up 2 bases and J gave up 4 bases; unmatched junction bases: 10. Here the CDR3 reads CAISEPRKTGEGNTIYF. CDR3 coding DNA: TGTGCCATCAGTGAGCCCCGCAAGACAGGGGAGGGAAACACCATATATTTT.

This chain connects TRBV21-1 to TRBJ1-4; TRBD1, the table's D call, lacks a check against the DNA. TRBV21-1 is a documented pseudogene. The CDR3 runs to 17 residues. The CDR3: CASSKGVQGPTNEKLFF. CDR3 in DNA: TGTGCCAGCAGCAAAGGCGTTCAGGGGCCAACTAATGAAAAACTGTTTTTT.

V gene TRBV27 combines with J gene TRBJ2-5; TRBD2 agrees at 12 bases. This CDR3 contains 17 residues. V trimming: 6 bases; J trimming: 4 bases; junction bases outside the gene matches: 12. Germline values: CDR1 MNHEY, CDR2 SMNVEV (reference sequence). CDR3 DNA: TGTGCCAGCAGGAGGGGCCTAGCGGGAGGGCCCGGAGAGACCCAGTACTTC. The encoded protein is CASRRGLAGGPGETQYF.

The chain carries TRBV2 and TRBJ1-2; 12 bases match TRBD1. CDR3 length equals 15 residues. With V trimmed by 5 bases and J by 7 bases, 8 bases remained unmatched. Germline-derived CDR1 and CDR2 are SNHLY and FYNNEI. CDR3 nucleotide sequence: TGTGCCAGCAGTTACGGGACAGGGGGCGCCGGTGGCTACACCTTC. It specifies CASSYGTGGAGGYTF.

This chain joins TRBV5-1 and TRBJ2-3; 12 positions agree with TRBD2. The trim removed 3 bases at V and 5 bases at J, leaving 4 bases unmatched. Looked up from germline, CDR1 is SGHRS and CDR2 is YFSETQ. CDR3 length: 15 amino acids. The CDR3 spells CASSSGGLAGDTQYF. The CDR3, as DNA: TGCGCCAGCAGCTCGGGGGGACTAGCGGGAGATACGCAGTATTTT.

The rearrangement joins TRBV6-1 to TRBJ2-7; 10 positions agree with TRBD2. Germline CDR1 is MNHNS and CDR2 is SASEGT. This CDR3 comprises 13 residues. This CDR3 reads CGVGLAASYEQYF. The CDR3 bases are TGTGGAGTAGGACTAGCGGCCTCCTACGAGCAGTACTTC.

The rearrangement links TRBV28 to TRBJ2-1, with D perhaps TRBD2 (6 bases). Germline CDR1 MDHEN, CDR2 SYDVKM. This CDR3 has 13 residues. V shed 2 bases and J shed 7 bases, with 9 bases lying between them. The CDR3 region has the DNA TGTGCCAGCAGTTTAGGAGGGGTTAATGAGCAGTTCTTC. It encodes CASSLGGVNEQFF. Drawing the rest from reference TRBV28 and TRBJ2-1, the complete variable domain is DVKVTQSSRYLVKRTGEKVFLECVQDMDHENMFWYRQDPGLGLRLIYFSYDVKMKEKGDIPEGYSVSREKKERFSLILESASTNQTSMYLCASSLGGVNEQFFGPGTRLTVL.

The gene calls are TRBV30 and TRBJ2-1; D is ambiguous. This CDR3 has 12 residues. The V and J ends lost 3 bases and 4 bases respectively, with 7 bases between them. The germline V gene encodes CDR1 GTSNPN and CDR2 SVGIG (reference sequence). CDR3 nucleotides: TGTGCCTGGAGAGACTTATACAATGAGCAGTTCTTC. Encoded protein: CAWRDLYNEQFF.

The chain has TRBV5-6 and TRBJ1-5, with a tentative D call TRBD1 (6 bases). From germline, CDR1 is SGHDT and CDR2 YYEEEE. The V end was cut by 4 bases, the J end by 0 bases, with 8 bases between. The CDR3 sequence is 14 residues long. Written as DNA, the CDR3 is TGTGCCAGCAGCCAGGGGATTAGCAATCAGCCCCAGCATTTT. Amino acids: CASSQGISNQPQHF. The variable domain in full, completed from reference TRBV5-6 and TRBJ1-5, reads DAGVTQSPTHLIKTRGQQVTLRCSPKSGHDTVSWYQQALGQGPQFIFQYYEEEERQRGNFPDRFSGHQFPNYSSELNVNALLLGDSALYLCASSQGISNQPQHFGDGTRLSIL.

The chain employs TRBV6-1 and TRBJ2-7, with TRBD2 matching over 10 bases. V dropped 4 bases and J dropped 4; count of bases not matched to a gene: 7. CDR1 is MNHNS and CDR2 is SASEGT in the germline V gene. This CDR3 comprises 15 residues. CDR3 nucleotides: TGTGCCAGCAGTGTGGTAGCGGGAGGAGGTTACGAGCAGTACTTC. Its protein is CASSVVAGGGYEQYF.

The CDR3 spells CSVGASGYNEQFF. Written as DNA, the CDR3 is TGCAGCGTTGGCGCTAGCGGTTACAATGAGCAGTTCTTC. This rearrangement joins TRBV29-1 to TRBJ2-1; TRBD2 agrees at 7 bases. CDR3 length equals 13 residues. V lost 4 bases and J lost 4; bases outside the gene matches: 4. Germline CDR1 reads SQVTM; CDR2 reads ANQGSEA.

The CDR3 here is CASSPRLAGPQETQYF. The CDR3 DNA sequence: TGTGCCAGCAGTCCTAGACTAGCGGGACCGCAAGAGACCCAGTACTTC. The gene calls are TRBV9 and TRBJ2-5, with 11 bases identical to TRBD2. V dropped 5 bases and J dropped 2; count of bases not matched to a gene: 8. The germline gives CDR1 SGDLS, CDR2 YYNGEE. The CDR3 loop spans 16 amino acids.

The chain couples TRBV5-1 to TRBJ1-2, with 8 nucleotides matching TRBD1. The CDR3 has 17 residues. The germline gives CDR1 SGHRS, CDR2 YFSETQ. V gave up 0 bases and J gave up 4 bases; unmatched junction bases: 11. Here the CDR3 reads CASSLASPVDRVYGYTF. The CDR3 DNA sequence: TGCGCCAGCAGCTTGGCTTCCCCCGTGGACAGGGTCTATGGCTACACCTTC.

In DNA form, the CDR3 reads TGTGCCAGCAGTGGGGGCAGGGGGGCCACAGATACGCAGTATTTT. Its translation is CASSGGRGATDTQYF. The J gene is TRBJ2-3, the V gene TRBV2; perhaps TRBD1 as D (7 bases). Germline V CDR1 and CDR2: SNHLY, FYNNEI. V was clipped by 4 bases and J by 2 bases, with 13 bases between them. The CDR3 extends over 15 amino acids.

V usage is TRBV5-4 and J usage is TRBJ2-2; D not certain. CDR1 SGHNT and CDR2 YYREEE come from the germline V gene (reference sequence). The CDR3 sequence is 18 residues long. Trimming cost V 2 bases and J 1 base, with 18 bases left between them. In DNA form, the CDR3 reads TGTGCCAGCAGCTTCTCATTAACAAAGCGAGGGAACACCGGGGAGCTGTTTTTT. It specifies CASSFSLTKRGNTGELFF.

This clone has a handful of counts. J is TRBJ1-2 and V is TRBV27, with TRBD1 identical over 8 bases. J was trimmed by 3 bases and V by 5 bases; bases with no gene match: 8. Germline V lookup: CDR1 MNHEY, CDR2 SMNVEV (reference sequence). This CDR3 region has 15 residues. CDR3 sequence (DNA): TGTGCCAGCAGTCCCAGGGGACAGGACTACTATGGCTACACCTTC. This encodes CASSPRGQDYYGYTF.

CDR3 nucleotides: TGTGCCAGCAGTTCTCAGGGAGGTAGCTACGAGCAGTACTTC. Protein product: CASSSQGGSYEQYF. The chain uses TRBV27 and TRBJ2-7; weak D call: TRBD2 (6 bases). Germline V gives CDR1 MNHEY, CDR2 SMNVEV (reference sequence). Trimming stripped 4 bases from V and 3 bases from J, with 13 bases between. There are 14 residues in the CDR3.

The rearrangement uses TRBV7-2 and TRBJ2-7; maybe TRBD2 (6 bases). Trimming left V 1 base short and J 1 base short, with 14 bases between. The V gene's germline CDR1 is SGHTA and CDR2 FQGNSA. This CDR3 comprises 16 residues. CDR3 nucleotides: TGTGCCAGCAGCTTAGTCGGGGGAGAGGGGTCCTACGAGCAGTACTTC. This sequence encodes CASSLVGGEGSYEQYF.

This clone was detected only a few times. V is TRBV10-3 and J is TRBJ1-5, with D maybe TRBD1 (5 bases). The germline V gene encodes CDR1 ENHRY and CDR2 SYGVKD. Trimming took off 2 bases at V and 2 bases at J, with 10 bases between the two ends. The CDR3 extends over 15 amino acids. Written as DNA, the CDR3 is TGTGCCATCAGTGAGGGTGGGGGGGGCAATCAGCCCCAGCATTTT. It is translated as CAISEGGGGNQPQHF.

V usage is TRBV6-5 and J usage is TRBJ2-3, with TRBD1 identical over 10 bases. Germline V lookup: CDR1 MNHEY, CDR2 SVGAGI. CDR3 length equals 15 residues. Trimming at V came to 6 bases and at J to 2 bases, leaving 5 bases not matched to a gene. CDR3 sequence (DNA): TGTGCCAGCAGCCTAGGGACAGGGGACACAGATACGCAGTATTTT. Its protein is CASSLGTGDTDTQYF.

The V gene is TRBV18, the J gene TRBJ2-6; D is perhaps TRBD1 (5 bases). The CDR3 is 16 residues long. Per the germline V gene, CDR1 is KGHSH and CDR2 is LQKENI. Between the trimmed V and J ends, which lost 9 bases and 0 bases, there was a span of 15 bases. The CDR3, as DNA: TGTGCCAGTACAAGACAGTTCGGCTCTGGGGCCAACGTCCTGACTTTC. Its protein product is CASTRQFGSGANVLTF.

The V gene is TRBV5-1, the J gene TRBJ1-3, with unresolved D. Trimming pared 4 bases from V and 4 bases from J, leaving 9 bases between. In germline, CDR1 is SGHRS, CDR2 YFSETQ. This CDR3 has 13 residues. CDR3 loop: CASSPGMGNTIYF. DNA of the CDR3: TGCGCCAGCAGCCCCGGGATGGGAAACACCATATATTTT. Combining the CDR3 with reference TRBV5-1 and TRBJ1-3 gives the whole variable domain KAGVTQTPRYLIKTRGQQVTLSCSPISGHRSVSWYQQTPGQGLQFLFEYFSETQRNKGNFPGRFSGRQFSNSRSEMNVSTLELGDSALYLCASSPGMGNTIYFGEGSWLTVV.

The chain couples TRBV7-3 to TRBJ2-3, with TRBD2 identical over 9 bases. CDR1 and CDR2 from the germline V gene are SGHTA and FQGTGA. J gave up 3 bases and V 1 base, and 5 bases lay outside the gene matches. CDR3 length equals 16 residues. The CDR3 protein is CASSLSSSGNTDTQYF. The CDR3 nucleotides read TGTGCCAGCAGCTTAAGTTCTAGCGGGAATACAGATACGCAGTATTTT.

The chain combines TRBV19 with TRBJ2-7; 9 nucleotides align to TRBD1. This CDR3 has 16 amino acids. Trimming at V came to 1 base and at J to 4 bases, leaving 8 bases not matched to a gene. The germline V gene has CDR1 LNHDA and CDR2 SQIVND (reference sequence). CDR3 nucleotides: TGTGCCAGTAGTATAGGGGGGACAGGGCCATCGTACGAGCAGTACTTC. This translates into CASSIGGTGPSYEQYF.

The J gene is TRBJ2-7, the V gene TRBV2; TRBD2 agrees at 9 bases. CDR1 is SNHLY and CDR2 is FYNNEI in the germline V gene. CDR3 length equals 15 residues. Trimming took 3 bases from V and 0 from J; bases not matched to a gene: 3. In DNA form, the CDR3 reads TGTGCCAGCAGTGAGGGTAGCGGGGGCTCCTACGAGCAGTACTTC. Amino acids: CASSEGSGGSYEQYF.

This clone has only one observation. This chain joins TRBV7-9 and TRBJ2-2; TRBD2 aligns across 10 bases. Germline values: CDR1 SEHNR, CDR2 FQNEAQ (reference sequence). This CDR3 comprises 16 residues. Germline trimming cut 5 bases from V and 1 base from J; bases unmatched to any gene: 4. The CDR3 loop reads CASSPRTSGNTGELFF. In nucleotides, the CDR3 is TGTGCCAGCAGCCCTAGGACTAGCGGGAACACCGGGGAGCTGTTTTTT. The full variable domain, its missing parts supplied by reference TRBV7-9 and TRBJ2-2, is DTGVSQNPRHKITKRGQNVTFRCDPISEHNRLYWYRQTLGQGPEFLTYFQNEAQLEKSRLLSDRFSAERPKGSFSTLEIQRTEQGDSAMYLCASSPRTSGNTGELFFGEGSRLTVL.

The V and J genes are TRBV29-1 and TRBJ2-5; TRBD1 matches at 7 bases. The CDR3 is 12 residues long. From germline, CDR1 is SQVTM and CDR2 ANQGSEA. V dropped 8 bases and J dropped 2; count of bases not matched to a gene: 5. The CDR3 nucleotides are TGCAGCTCCCGACAGGGACAAGAGACCCAGTACTTC. Protein: CSSRQGQETQYF.

The J gene is TRBJ1-2, the V gene TRBV5-6, with D uncertain. Deletions cut 1 base from V and 7 bases from J, with 14 bases between. The CDR3 covers 14 residues. The germline gives CDR1 SGHDT, CDR2 YYEEEE. CDR3 in amino acids: CASSLNTGRFGYTF. DNA of the CDR3: TGTGCCAGCAGCTTGAACACCGGGAGATTTGGCTACACCTTC.

V is TRBV5-4 and J is TRBJ2-1, with TRBD2 matching 14 bases. CDR1 SGHNT and CDR2 YYREEE come from the germline V gene (reference sequence). V lost 3 bases to trimming and J lost 10 bases; unmatched junction nucleotides: 9. The CDR3 is 16 residues long. The CDR3 reads CASSSGLAGVSQEQFF. CDR3 DNA sequence: TGTGCCAGCAGCTCGGGACTAGCGGGAGTCTCACAGGAGCAGTTCTTC.

This sequence joins TRBV25-1 and TRBJ1-5, with TRBD1 matching over 9 bases. CDR3 length: 18 residues. J gave up 4 bases and V 6 bases, and 16 bases lay outside the gene matches. Germline CDR1 and CDR2: MGHDK and SYGVNS. The chain's CDR3 is CASSPGTGSTGGNQPQHF. The CDR3 nucleotides are TGTGCCAGCAGCCCCGGGACAGGGTCCACGGGGGGTAATCAGCCCCAGCATTTT.

The chain couples TRBV12-2 to TRBJ2-5; TRBD1, the table's D call, lacks a check against the DNA. TRBV12-2 is labeled a pseudogene. This CDR3 has 16 amino acids. The DNA of the CDR3 is TGTGCAAGTCGCTTAGAGGGGGAGACGGAGAGAGAGACCCAGTACTTC. This encodes CASRLEGETERETQYF.

The chain combines TRBV9 with TRBJ1-1, with D possibly TRBD1 on 6 matching bases. This CDR3 comprises 15 residues. V lost 3 bases to trimming and J lost 0 bases, with 12 bases between them. Per the germline V gene, CDR1 is SGDLS and CDR2 is YYNGEE. The CDR3 here is CASSGGGLMNTEAFF. CDR3 coding DNA: TGTGCCAGCAGCGGGGGGGGGCTGATGAACACTGAAGCTTTCTTT.